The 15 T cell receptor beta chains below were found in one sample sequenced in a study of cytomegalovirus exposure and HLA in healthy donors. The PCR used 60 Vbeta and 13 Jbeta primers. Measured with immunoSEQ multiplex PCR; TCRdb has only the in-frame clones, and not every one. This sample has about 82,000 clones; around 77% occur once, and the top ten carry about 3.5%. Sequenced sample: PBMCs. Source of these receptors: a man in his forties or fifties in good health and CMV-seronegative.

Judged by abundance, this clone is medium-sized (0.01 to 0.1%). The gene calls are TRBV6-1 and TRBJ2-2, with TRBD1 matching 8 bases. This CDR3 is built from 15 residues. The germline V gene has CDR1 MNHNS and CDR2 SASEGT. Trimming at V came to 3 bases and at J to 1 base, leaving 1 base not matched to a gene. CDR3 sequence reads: CASSDGTGNTGELFF. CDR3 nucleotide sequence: TGTGCCAGCAGTGACGGGACAGGGAACACCGGGGAGCTGTTTTTT.

In DNA form, the CDR3 reads TGTGCCAGCAGCTTAAAAGGACGAAGGAGGCTGGGCACCTACGAGCAGTACTTC. Translating it yields CASSLKGRRRLGTYEQYF. This chain links TRBV11-1 with TRBJ2-7, with TRBD2 as a possible D gene (5 bases). The CDR3 covers 18 residues. Trimming took 2 bases from V and 2 from J, leaving 22 bases between them. Germline CDR1 and CDR2: SGHAT and FQDESV (reference sequence). Supplemented by reference TRBV11-1 and TRBJ2-7, the full variable domain reads EAEVAQSPRYKITEKSQAVAFWCDPISGHATLYWYRQILGQGPELLVQFQDESVVDDSQLPKDRFSAERLKGVDSTLKIQPAELGDSAMYLCASSLKGRRRLGTYEQYFGPGTRLTVT.

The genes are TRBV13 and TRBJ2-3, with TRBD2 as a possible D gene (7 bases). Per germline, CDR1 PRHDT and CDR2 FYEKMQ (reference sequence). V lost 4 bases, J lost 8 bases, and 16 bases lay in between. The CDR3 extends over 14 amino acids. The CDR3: CASSSRGGAATQYF. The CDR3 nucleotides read TGTGCCAGCAGCTCGAGGGGGGGGGCCGCTACGCAGTATTTT. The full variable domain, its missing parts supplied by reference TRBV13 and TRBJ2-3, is AAGVIQSPRHLIKEKRETATLKCYPIPRHDTVYWYQQGPGQDPQFLISFYEKMQSDKGSIPDRFSAQQFSDYHSELNMSSLELGDSALYFCASSSRGGAATQYFGPGTRLTVL.

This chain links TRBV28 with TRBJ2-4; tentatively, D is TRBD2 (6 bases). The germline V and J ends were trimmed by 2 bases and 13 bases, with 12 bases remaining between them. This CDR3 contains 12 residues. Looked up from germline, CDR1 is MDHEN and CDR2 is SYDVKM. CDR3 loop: CASSLGRRDQYF. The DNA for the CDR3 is TGTGCCAGCAGTTTAGGACGGAGGGACCAGTACTTC.

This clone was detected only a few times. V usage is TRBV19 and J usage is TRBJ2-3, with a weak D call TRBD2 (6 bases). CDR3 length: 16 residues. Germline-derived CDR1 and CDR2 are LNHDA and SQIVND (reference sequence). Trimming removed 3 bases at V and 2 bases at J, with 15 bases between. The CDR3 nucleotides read TGTGCCAGTAGTATCGCTCTAGCGCAGGCCACAGATACGCAGTATTTT. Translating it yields CASSIALAQATDTQYF.

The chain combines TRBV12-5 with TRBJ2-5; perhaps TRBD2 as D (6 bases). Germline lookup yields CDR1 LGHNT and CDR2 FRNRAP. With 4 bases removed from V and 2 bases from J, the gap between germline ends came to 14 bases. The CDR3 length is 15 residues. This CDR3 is CASGWGLRGQETQYF. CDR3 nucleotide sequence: TGTGCTAGTGGTTGGGGGTTGCGGGGACAAGAGACCCAGTACTTC.

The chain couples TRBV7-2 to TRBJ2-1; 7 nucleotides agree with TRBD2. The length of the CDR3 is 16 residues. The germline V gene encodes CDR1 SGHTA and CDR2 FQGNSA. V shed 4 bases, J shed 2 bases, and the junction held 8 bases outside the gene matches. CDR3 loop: CASSSPRGVPYNEQFF. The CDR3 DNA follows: TGTGCCAGCAGCTCACCTCGGGGGGTACCCTACAATGAGCAGTTCTTC. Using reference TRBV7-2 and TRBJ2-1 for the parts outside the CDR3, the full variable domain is GAGVSQSPSNKVTEKGKDVELRCDPISGHTALYWYRQSLGQGLEFLIYFQGNSAPDKSGLPSDRFSAERTGGSVSTLTIQRTQQEDSAVYLCASSSPRGVPYNEQFFGPGTRLTVL.

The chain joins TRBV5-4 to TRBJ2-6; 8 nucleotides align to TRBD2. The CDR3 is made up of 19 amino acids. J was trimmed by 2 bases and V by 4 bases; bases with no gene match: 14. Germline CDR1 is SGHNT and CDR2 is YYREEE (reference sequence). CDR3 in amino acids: CASSGPGLGIAAGANVLTF. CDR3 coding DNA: TGTGCCAGCAGCGGACCGGGACTAGGAATAGCGGCTGGGGCCAACGTCCTGACTTTC. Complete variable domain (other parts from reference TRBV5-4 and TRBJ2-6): ETGVTQSPTHLIKTRGQQVTLRCSSQSGHNTVSWYQQALGQGPQFIFQYYREEENGRGNFPPRFSGLQFPNYSSELNVNALELDDSALYLCASSGPGLGIAAGANVLTFGAGSRLTVL.

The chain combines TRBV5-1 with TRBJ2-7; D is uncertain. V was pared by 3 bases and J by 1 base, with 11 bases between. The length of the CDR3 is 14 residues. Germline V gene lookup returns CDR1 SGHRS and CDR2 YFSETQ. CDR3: CASSSRRQSYEQYF. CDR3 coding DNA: TGCGCCAGCAGCTCTCGGCGGCAGTCCTACGAGCAGTACTTC.

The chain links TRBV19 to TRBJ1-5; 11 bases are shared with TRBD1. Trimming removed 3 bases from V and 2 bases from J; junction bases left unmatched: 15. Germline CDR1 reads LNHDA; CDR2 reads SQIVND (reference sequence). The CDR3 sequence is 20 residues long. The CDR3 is CASSMSAGQGGSIGNQPQHF. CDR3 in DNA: TGTGCCAGTAGTATGTCGGCGGGACAGGGGGGTTCTATTGGCAATCAGCCCCAGCATTTT.

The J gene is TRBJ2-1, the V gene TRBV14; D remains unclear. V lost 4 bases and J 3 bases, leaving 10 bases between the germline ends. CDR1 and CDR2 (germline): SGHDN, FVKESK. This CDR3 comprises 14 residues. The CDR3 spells CASSPRRVYNEQFF. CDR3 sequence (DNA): TGTGCCAGCAGCCCCAGGCGCGTCTACAATGAGCAGTTCTTC.

The CDR3 is CASSRGATNEKLFF. The DNA of the CDR3 is TGTGCCAGCAGTCGGGGGGCAACTAATGAAAAACTGTTTTTT. The rearrangement uses TRBV2 and TRBJ1-4; TRBD1 is a possible D gene (5 bases). Germline loops: CDR1 SNHLY, CDR2 FYNNEI. V was trimmed by 5 bases and J by 0 bases, leaving 7 bases between them. The CDR3 loop spans 14 amino acids.

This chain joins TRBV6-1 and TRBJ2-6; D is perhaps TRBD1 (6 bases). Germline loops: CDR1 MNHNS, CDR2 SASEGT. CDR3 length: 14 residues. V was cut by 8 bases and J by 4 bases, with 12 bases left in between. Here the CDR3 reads CASRRGGGANVLTF. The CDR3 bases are TGTGCCAGCCGCAGGGGCGGAGGGGCCAACGTCCTGACTTTC.

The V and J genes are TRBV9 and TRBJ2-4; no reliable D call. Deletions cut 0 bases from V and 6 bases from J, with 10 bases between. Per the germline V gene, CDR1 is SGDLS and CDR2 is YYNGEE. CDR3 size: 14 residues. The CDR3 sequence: CASSVEESSNIQYF. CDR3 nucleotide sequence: TGTGCCAGCAGCGTAGAAGAGAGCTCAAACATTCAGTACTTC.

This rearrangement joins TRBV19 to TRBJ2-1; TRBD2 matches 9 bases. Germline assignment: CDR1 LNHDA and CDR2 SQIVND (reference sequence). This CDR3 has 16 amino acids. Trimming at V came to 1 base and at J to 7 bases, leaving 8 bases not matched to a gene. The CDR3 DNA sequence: TGTGCCAGTAGTATAGGGAGCGGGGGGTTTTATAATGAGCAGTTCTTC. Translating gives CASSIGSGGFYNEQFF.